These 9 T cell receptor beta chains came from one sample sequenced in a study of blood T cells in healthy people across ages. Sample-barcoded 5' priming and a J-beta primer mix drove a second PCR of about 6 to 11 cycles. MiXCR, run by TCRdb on the 5' RACE reads, gives a single entry per CDR3 protein. This table has approximately 880,000 distinct CDR3 sequences, 45% to 50% appearing once. The material sequenced was blood. The receptors derive from a man aged 30 to 39 in good health.

The J gene is TRBJ2-5, the V gene TRBV4-1; tentatively, D is TRBD2 (5 bases). The closer fit of TRBJ2-7 to the DNA end suggests the J call may be wrong. The CDR3 is 14 amino acids. The germline V gene encodes CDR1 MGHRA and CDR2 YSYEKL. For the CDR3, the DNA is TGCGCCAGCAGCCCACCGGGGTTAAACTGCGAGCAGTACTTC. Translation: CASSPPGLNCEQYF.

In the case of this clonotype: It may be a read error: a sequence one base away is much more abundant. The chain has TRBV4-2 and TRBJ1-5, with D maybe TRBD1 (5 bases). The CDR3 covers 15 residues. Germline lookup yields CDR1 LGHNA and CDR2 YNFKEQ. V lost 0 bases and J lost 4, with 10 bases in between. The CDR3 nucleotides read TGTGCCAGCAGCCAAGATCCCCAGGGAAATCAGCCCCAGCATTTT. It is translated as CASSQDPQGNQPQHF.

The chain has TRBV18 and TRBJ2-1; TRBD1 agrees at 7 bases. The germline CDR1 and CDR2 sequences are KGHSH and LQKENI. J lost 2 bases, V lost 10 bases, and 5 bases had no gene match. This CDR3 contains 13 residues. CDR3 bases: TGTGCCACCAGGGACAGCGCCTACAATGAGCAGTTCTTC. Its translation: CATRDSAYNEQFF.

V usage is TRBV29-1 and J usage is TRBJ2-3; D is perhaps TRBD1 (6 bases). CDR1 is SQVTM and CDR2 is ANQGSEA in the germline V gene. The CDR3 length is 14 residues. Trimming left V 5 bases short and J 1 base short, with 13 bases between. CDR3 residues: CSVRAGVGTDTQYF. The CDR3, as DNA: TGCAGCGTTCGGGCAGGGGTGGGCACAGATACGCAGTATTTT.

V gene TRBV7-9 combines with J gene TRBJ2-1; no definite D call. The CDR3 is 12 residues long. The germline V gene encodes CDR1 SEHNR and CDR2 FQNEAQ (reference sequence). Trimming removed 1 base at V and 9 bases at J, with 7 bases between. The CDR3 region has the DNA TGTGCCAGCAGCTTAGGAATCGCTGAGCAGTTCTTC. Protein: CASSLGIAEQFF.

The chain recombines TRBV6-2 or TRBV6-3 with TRBJ2-3; D may correspond to TRBD1 or TRBD2 (6 bases each). CDR3 size: 16 residues. Trimming removed 1 base at V and 0 bases at J, with 11 bases between. The germline V gene encodes CDR1 MNHEY and CDR2 SVGEGT. The CDR3 loop is CASSYYGGGSTDTQYF. In DNA, the CDR3 is TGTGCCAGCAGTTACTACGGAGGGGGAAGCACAGATACGCAGTATTTT.

CDR3 region: CASSLHQGRGSPLHF. The CDR3 nucleotides are TGTGCCAGCAGCTTGCACCAGGGTCGCGGCTCACCCCTCCACTTT. The chain employs TRBV7-2 and TRBJ1-6; possibly TRBD1 for D (5 bases). V was trimmed by 3 bases and J by 10 bases, leaving 16 bases between them. Germline CDR1 SGHTA, CDR2 FQGNSA. CDR3 length equals 15 residues.

This clonotype was found once. This chain uses TRBV12-3 or TRBV12-4 with TRBJ2-5; D assignment may be TRBD1 or TRBD2 (6 bases each). Trimming stripped 3 bases from V and 9 bases from J, with 17 bases between. The CDR3 is 14 amino acids. CDR3 sequence (DNA): TGTGCCAGCAGTTTTCAGGGGCAAGGGGAGGCCCAGTACTTC. Translated, it gives CASSFQGQGEAQYF.

The CDR3 DNA is TGTGCCATCAGTGAGGGATACACTGAAGCTTTCTTT. Translating gives CAISEGYTEAFF. V and J are TRBV10-3 and TRBJ1-1; no clear D. Germline-derived CDR1 and CDR2 are ENHRY and SYGVKD. The V gene lost 2 bases and the J gene lost 3 bases, with 4 bases spanning the gap. This CDR3 region has 12 residues.